This T cell receptor beta chain was sequenced for a study of memory CD4+ T cells and cytomegalovirus serostatus. Sequenced by immunoSEQ multiplex PCR; TCRdb stores in-frame clones only, minus some. The table shows over 65,000 clones, with about 78% occurring only once. Single viable CD3+CD4+CD8-CD45RO+ cells were sorted as the memory CD4+ T cells. CMV serostatus came from serum IgG against pp150, pp28, p38, p52. The sequence came from an adult in good health and CMV-seropositive. Sequencing was performed on memory CD4+ T cells from blood.

CDR3 loop: CASSSGTSGLDTQYF. The CDR3 region has the DNA TGTGCCAGCAGCTCCGGGACTAGCGGCTTAGATACGCAGTATTTT. The chain carries TRBV5-4 and TRBJ2-3; TRBD2 agrees at 11 bases. The CDR3 runs 15 residues. J was trimmed by 5 bases and V by 3 bases; bases with no gene match: 5. Germline CDR1 SGHNT, CDR2 YYREEE (reference sequence).